This T cell receptor beta chain was recorded in a study of shared clonotypes between healthy human individuals. Trimming took 2 bases from V and 4 from J; bases not matched to a gene: 10. The CDR3 consists of 16 residues. Germline CDR1 reads SGHKS; CDR2 reads YYEKEE (reference sequence). Genomic DNA per cell subset filled all wells of several immunoSEQ plates. Each sorted subset replicate got 200 ng genomic DNA, tens of thousands of genomes. Sequenced by immunoSEQ multiplex PCR; TCRdb stores in-frame clones only, minus some. The table includes 2 million to 2.5 million clones, 85% to 95% detected once. Study conclusions and caveats: All-four-donor shared clonotypes had higher generation probabilities than non-shared clonotypes did. Sorted-subset sequencing, rarefaction showed, was incomplete despite large depth.

Regarding this clone: Its antigen is not identified.

V usage is TRBV5-5 and J usage is TRBJ1-2; 8 bases line up with TRBD1. This receptor was obtained from a man aged 18-30 years in good health. The sequenced material came from naive CD4+ T cells sorted from blood. Subset noted: CD45RA+ positively selected. CDR3 sequence reads: CASSFAGTGKSYGYTF. The CDR3 DNA reads as TGTGCCAGCAGCTTCGCCGGGACAGGAAAGAGCTATGGCTACACCTTC.